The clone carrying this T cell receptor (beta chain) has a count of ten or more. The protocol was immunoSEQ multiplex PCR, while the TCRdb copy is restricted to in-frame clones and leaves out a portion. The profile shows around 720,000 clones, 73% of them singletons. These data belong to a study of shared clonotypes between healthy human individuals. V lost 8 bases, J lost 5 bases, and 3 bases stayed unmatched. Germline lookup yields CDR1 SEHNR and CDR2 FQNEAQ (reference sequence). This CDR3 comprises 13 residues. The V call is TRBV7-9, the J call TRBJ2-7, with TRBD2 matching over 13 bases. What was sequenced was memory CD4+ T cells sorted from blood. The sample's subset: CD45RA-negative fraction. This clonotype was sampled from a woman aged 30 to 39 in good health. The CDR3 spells CASSGTSGDEQYF. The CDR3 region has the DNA TGTGCCAGCTCAGGGACTAGCGGGGACGAGCAGTACTTC.